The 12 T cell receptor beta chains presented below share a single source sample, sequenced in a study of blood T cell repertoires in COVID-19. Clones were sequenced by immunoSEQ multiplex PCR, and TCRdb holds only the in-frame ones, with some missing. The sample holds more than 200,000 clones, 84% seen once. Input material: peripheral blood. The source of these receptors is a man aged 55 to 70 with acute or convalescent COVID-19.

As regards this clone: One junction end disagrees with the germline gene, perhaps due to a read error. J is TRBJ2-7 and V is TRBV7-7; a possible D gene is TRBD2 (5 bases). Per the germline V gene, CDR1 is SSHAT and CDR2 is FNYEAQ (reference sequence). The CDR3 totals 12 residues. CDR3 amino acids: CASRPTGNEQYF. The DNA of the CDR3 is TGTGCTAGCAGACCCACGGGGAACGAGCAGTACTTC.

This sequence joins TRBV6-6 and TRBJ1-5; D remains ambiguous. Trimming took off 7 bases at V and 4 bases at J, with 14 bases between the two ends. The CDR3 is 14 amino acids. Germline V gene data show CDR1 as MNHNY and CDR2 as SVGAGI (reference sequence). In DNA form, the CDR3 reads TGTGCCAGCAATTTACCAGGAACGAATCAGCCCCAGCATTTT. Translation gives CASNLPGTNQPQHF.

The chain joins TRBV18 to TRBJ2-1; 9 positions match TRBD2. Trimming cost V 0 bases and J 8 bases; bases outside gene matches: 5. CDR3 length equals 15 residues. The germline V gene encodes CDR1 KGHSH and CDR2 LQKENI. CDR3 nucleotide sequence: TGTGCCAGCTCACCACCGTCGATAGCGGGAGATGAGCAGTTCTTC. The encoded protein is CASSPPSIAGDEQFF.

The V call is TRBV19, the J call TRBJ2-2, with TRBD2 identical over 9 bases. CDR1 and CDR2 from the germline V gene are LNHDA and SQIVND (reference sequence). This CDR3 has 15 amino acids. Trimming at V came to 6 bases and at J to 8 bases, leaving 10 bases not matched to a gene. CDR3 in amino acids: CASRMQVAGVGELFF. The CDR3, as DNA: TGTGCCAGTAGGATGCAAGTAGCGGGAGTTGGGGAGCTGTTTTTT.

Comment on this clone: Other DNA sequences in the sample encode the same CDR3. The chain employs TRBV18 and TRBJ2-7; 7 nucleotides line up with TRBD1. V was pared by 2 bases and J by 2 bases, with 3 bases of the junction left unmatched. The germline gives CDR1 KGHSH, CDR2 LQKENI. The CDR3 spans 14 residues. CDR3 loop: CASSPSQGAYEQYF. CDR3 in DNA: TGTGCCAGCTCACCATCTCAGGGGGCCTACGAGCAGTACTTC.

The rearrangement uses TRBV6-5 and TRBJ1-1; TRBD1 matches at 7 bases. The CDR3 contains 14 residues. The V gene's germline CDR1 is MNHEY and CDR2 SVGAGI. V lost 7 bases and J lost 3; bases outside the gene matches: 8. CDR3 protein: CASIRDSAYTEAFF. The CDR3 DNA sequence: TGTGCCAGCATTCGGGACAGCGCTTACACTGAAGCTTTCTTT.

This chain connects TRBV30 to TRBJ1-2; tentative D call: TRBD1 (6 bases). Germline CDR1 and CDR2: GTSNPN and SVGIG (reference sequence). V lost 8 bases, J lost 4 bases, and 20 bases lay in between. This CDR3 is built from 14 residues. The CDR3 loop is CAALIRGGFYGYTF. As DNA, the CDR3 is TGTGCCGCACTGATAAGGGGGGGTTTCTATGGCTACACCTTC.

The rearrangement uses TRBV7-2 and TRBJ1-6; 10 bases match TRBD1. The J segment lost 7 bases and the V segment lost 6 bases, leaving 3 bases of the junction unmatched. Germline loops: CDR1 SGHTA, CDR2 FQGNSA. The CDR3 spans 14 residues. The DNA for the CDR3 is TGTGCCAGCAGGGGGGACAGGGGAAATTCACCCCTCCACTTT. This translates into CASRGDRGNSPLHF.

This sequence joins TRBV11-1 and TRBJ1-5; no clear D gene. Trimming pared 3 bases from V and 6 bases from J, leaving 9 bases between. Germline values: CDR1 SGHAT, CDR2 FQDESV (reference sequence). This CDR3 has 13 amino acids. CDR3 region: CASSFTQAQPQHF. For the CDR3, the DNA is TGTGCCAGCAGCTTTACTCAGGCTCAGCCCCAGCATTTT.

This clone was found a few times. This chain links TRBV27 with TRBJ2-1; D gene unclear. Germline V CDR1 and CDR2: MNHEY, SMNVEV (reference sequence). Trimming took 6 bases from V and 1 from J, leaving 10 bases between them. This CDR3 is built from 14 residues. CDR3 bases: TGTGCCAGCAGCCCTCGGGTTTCCTACAATGAGCAGTTCTTC. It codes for CASSPRVSYNEQFF.

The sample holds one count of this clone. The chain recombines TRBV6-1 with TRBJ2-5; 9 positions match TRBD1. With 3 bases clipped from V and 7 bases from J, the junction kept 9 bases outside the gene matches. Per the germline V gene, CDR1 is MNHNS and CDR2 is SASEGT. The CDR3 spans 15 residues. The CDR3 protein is CASSDGQGRIGTQYF. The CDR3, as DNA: TGTGCCAGCAGTGATGGACAGGGGAGAATAGGGACCCAGTACTTC.

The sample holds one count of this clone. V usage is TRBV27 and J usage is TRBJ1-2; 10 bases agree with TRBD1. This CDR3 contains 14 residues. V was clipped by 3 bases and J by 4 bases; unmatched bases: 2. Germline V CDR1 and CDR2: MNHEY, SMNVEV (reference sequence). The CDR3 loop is CASSFGQGGYGYTF. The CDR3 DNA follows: TGTGCCAGCAGTTTCGGACAGGGGGGCTATGGCTACACCTTC.